This T cell receptor (beta chain) was identified in a study of blood T cell repertoires in COVID-19. Study summary: The United States, Italy and Spain provided the acute and convalescent COVID-19 samples. PBMCs, B-cell-depleted T cells, or T cells were the source of the cDNA or gDNA that made up the material.

This CDR3 is 16 amino acids long. The trim removed 3 bases at V and 6 bases at J, leaving 9 bases unmatched. Germline lookup yields CDR1 LNHNV and CDR2 YYDKDF (reference sequence). In the authors' methods: It was from reference gene primer amplification that nucleated cell counts were estimated. Sequencing used immunoSEQ multiplex PCR; TCRdb keeps in-frame clones, though not all of them. Clone size and the V and J calls come from that table; the DNA yielded D and trimming. The sample has under 200,000 clones; 90% are singletons. The rearrangement links TRBV15 to TRBJ1-5; 9 bases map to TRBD1. Sequencing used peripheral blood. The sequence was obtained from a man between 50 and 59 years old with acute or convalescent COVID-19. CDR3 nucleotide sequence: TGTGCCACCAGCAGGGACGCCGGGACAGGGTCTCAGCCCCAGCATTTT. Its translation: CATSRDAGTGSQPQHF.